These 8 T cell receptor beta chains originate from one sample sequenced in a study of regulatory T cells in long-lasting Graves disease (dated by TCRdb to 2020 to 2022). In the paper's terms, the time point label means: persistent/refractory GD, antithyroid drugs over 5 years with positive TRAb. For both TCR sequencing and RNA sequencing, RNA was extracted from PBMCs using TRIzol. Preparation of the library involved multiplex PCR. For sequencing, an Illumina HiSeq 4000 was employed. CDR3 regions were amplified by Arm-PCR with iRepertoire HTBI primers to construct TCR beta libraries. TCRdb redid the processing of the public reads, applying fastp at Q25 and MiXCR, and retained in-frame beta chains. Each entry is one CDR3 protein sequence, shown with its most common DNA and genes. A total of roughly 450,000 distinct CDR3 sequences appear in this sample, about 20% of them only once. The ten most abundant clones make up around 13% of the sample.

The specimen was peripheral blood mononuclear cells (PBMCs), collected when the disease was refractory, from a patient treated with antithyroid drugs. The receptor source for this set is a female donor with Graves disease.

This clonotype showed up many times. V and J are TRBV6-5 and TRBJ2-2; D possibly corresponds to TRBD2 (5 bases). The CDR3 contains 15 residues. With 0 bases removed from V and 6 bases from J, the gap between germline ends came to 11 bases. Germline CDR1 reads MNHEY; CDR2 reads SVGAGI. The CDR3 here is CASSYSRAWAGELFF. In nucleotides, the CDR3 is TGTGCCAGCAGTTACTCGCGGGCTTGGGCCGGGGAGCTGTTTTTT.

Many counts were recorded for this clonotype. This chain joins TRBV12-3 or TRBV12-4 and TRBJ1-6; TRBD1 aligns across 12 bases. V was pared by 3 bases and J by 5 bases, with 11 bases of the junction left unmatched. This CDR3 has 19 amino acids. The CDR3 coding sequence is TGTGCCAGCAGTTTCACTCCGGGACAGGGGGCGAGGGATAATTCACCCCTCCACTTT. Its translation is CASSFTPGQGARDNSPLHF.

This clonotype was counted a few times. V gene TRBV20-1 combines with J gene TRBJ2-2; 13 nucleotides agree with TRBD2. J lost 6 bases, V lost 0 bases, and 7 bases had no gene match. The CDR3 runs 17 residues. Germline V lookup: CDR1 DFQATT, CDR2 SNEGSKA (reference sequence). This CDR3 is CSARDLGLAGAAGELFF. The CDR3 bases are TGCAGTGCTAGAGATCTAGGACTAGCGGGAGCGGCCGGGGAGCTGTTTTTT.

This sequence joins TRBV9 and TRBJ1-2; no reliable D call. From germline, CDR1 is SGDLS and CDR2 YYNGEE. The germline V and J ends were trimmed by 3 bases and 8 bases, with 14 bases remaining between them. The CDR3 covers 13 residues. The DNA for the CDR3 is TGTGCCAGCAGCGCCTCAGGAATCCGCGGCTACACCTTC. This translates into CASSASGIRGYTF.

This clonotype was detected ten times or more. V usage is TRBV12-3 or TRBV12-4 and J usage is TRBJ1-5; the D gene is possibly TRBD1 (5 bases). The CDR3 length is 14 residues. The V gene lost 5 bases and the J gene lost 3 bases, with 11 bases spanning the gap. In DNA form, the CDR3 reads TGTGCCAGCAGTGAGGAGACAGACAATCAGCCCCAGCATTTT. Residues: CASSEETDNQPQHF.

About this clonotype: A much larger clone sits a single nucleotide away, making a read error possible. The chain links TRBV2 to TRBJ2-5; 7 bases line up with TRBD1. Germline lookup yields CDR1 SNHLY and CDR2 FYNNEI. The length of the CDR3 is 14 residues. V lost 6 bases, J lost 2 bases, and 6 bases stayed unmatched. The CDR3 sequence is CASSAGTEQETQYF. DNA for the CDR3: TGTGCCAGCAGCGCCGGGACAGAACAAGAGACCCAGTACTTC.

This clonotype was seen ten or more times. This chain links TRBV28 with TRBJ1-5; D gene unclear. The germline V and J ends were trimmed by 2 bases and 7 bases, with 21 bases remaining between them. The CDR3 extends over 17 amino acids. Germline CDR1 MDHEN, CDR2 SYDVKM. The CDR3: CASSLIGSEEFGQPQHF. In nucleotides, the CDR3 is TGTGCCAGCAGTTTAATCGGGTCGGAAGAGTTCGGACAGCCCCAGCATTTT.

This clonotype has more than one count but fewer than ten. The CDR3: CASSQSRTGEQYF. CDR3 nucleotides: TGTGCCAGCAGCCAATCCCGGACAGGCGAGCAGTACTTC. The rearrangement joins TRBV3-1 to TRBJ2-7, with 7 bases fitting TRBD1. The germline V gene encodes CDR1 LGHDT and CDR2 YNNKEL (reference sequence). V shed 2 bases, J shed 6 bases, and the junction held 4 bases outside the gene matches. The CDR3 is 13 amino acids.